The present T cell receptor (beta chain) was sequenced within a study of breast tumors, draining lymph nodes, adjacent tissues. Overall study results and limits: Tumor repertoires ranked between lymph nodes and nontumor tissue in diversity, with V and J gene preferences. Luminal-like breast cancer showed significantly greater tumor-nontumor repertoire similarity than basal-like breast cancer did.

The lymph nodes were axillary draining lymph nodes from breast cancer patients. Notes on this clonotype: The antigen is unknown.

CDR3 size: 13 residues. Trimming removed 3 bases from V and 6 bases from J, with 12 bases in between. The germline gives CDR1 SGHNT, CDR2 YENEEA. MiXCR, applied by TCRdb to the multiplex PCR reads, yields one record per CDR3 protein. This sample carries 170,000 or so distinct CDR3 sequences, around a third of them seen once, and the ten largest clones take 4% to 5.5%. This chain connects TRBV11-3 to TRBJ2-7, with D possibly being TRBD2 (6 bases). This TCR was recovered from a female donor with breast cancer. Some clones in this sample may be carry-over from other donors' samples. Sequenced sample: axillary lymph node tissue. The CDR3 is CASSLGLFSEQYF. DNA of the CDR3: TGTGCCAGCAGCTTGGGACTTTTCTCCGAGCAGTACTTC.